This T cell receptor (beta chain) was identified in a study of blood T cell repertoires in COVID-19. Study at large: The analysed material was cDNA or gDNA that came from T cells, B-cell-depleted T cells, or PBMCs.

Produced via immunoSEQ multiplex PCR; TCRdb's table is partial and in-frame only. The data hold some 300,000 clones, with 88% observed a single time. The CDR3 is 14 residues long. Per germline, CDR1 SGHAT and CDR2 FQNNGV. The V and J ends lost 1 base and 7 bases respectively, with 10 bases between them. The TCR sequence derives from a woman aged 60 to 75 in a cohort exposed to, infected with or recovered from COVID-19 (not recorded which). The chain carries TRBV11-2 and TRBJ1-4; D gene unclear. Source material: PBMCs or T cells enriched from blood (not recorded which). The CDR3 loop is CASSLGIRGEKLFF. DNA for the CDR3: TGTGCCAGCAGCTTAGGAATCCGGGGTGAAAAACTGTTTTTT. The whole variable domain, remainder taken from reference TRBV11-2 and TRBJ1-4, is EAGVAQSPRYKIIEKRQSVAFWCNPISGHATLYWYQQILGQGPKLLIQFQNNGVVDDSQLPKDRFSAERLKGVDSTLKIQPAKLEDSAVYLCASSLGIRGEKLFFGSGTQLSVL.